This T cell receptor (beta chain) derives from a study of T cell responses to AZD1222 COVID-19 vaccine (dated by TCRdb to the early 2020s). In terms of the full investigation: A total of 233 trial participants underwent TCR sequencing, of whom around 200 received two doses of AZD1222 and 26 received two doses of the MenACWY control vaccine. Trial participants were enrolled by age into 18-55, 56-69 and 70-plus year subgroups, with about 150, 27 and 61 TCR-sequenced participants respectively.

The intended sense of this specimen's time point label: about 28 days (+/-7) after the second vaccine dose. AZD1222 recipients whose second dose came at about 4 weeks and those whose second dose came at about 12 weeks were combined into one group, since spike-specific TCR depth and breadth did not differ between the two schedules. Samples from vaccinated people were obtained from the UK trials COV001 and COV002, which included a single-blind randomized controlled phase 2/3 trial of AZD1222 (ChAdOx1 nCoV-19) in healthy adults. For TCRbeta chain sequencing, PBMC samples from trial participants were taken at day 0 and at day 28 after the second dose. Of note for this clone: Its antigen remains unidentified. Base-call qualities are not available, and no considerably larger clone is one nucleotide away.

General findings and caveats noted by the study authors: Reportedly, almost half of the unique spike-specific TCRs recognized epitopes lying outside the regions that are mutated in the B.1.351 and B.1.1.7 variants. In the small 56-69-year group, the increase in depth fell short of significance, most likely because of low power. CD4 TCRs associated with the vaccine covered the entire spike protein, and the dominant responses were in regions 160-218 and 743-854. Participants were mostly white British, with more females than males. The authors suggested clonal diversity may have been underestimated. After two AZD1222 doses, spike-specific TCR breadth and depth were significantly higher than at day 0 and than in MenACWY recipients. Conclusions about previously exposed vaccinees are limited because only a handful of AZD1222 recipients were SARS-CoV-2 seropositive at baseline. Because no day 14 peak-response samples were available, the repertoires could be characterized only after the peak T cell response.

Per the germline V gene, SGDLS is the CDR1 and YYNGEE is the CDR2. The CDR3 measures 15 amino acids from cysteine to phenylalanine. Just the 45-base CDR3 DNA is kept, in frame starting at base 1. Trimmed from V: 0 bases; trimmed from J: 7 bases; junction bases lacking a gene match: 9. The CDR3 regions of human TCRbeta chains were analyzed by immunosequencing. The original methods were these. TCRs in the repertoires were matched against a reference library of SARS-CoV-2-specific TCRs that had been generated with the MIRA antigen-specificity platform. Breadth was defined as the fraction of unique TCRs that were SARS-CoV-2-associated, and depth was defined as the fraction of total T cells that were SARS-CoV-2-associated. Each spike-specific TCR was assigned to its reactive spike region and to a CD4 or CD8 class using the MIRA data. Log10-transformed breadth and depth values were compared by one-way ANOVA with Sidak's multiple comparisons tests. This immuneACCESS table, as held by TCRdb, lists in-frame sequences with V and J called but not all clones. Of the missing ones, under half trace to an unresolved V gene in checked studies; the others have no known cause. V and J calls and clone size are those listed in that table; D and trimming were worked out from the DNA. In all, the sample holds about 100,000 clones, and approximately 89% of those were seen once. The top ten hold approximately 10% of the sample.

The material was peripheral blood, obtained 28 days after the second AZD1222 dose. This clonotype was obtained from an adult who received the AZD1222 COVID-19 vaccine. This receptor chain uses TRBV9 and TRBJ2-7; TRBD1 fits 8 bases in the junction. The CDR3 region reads CASSVVGAGGAEQYF. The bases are TGTGCCAGCAGCGTAGTAGGGGCAGGGGGCGCGGAGCAGTACTTC.